This is a list of T cell receptor beta chains from one sample in a study of cytomegalovirus exposure and HLA in healthy donors. The repertoire was sequenced with immunoSEQ multiplex PCR; TCRdb's copy has only in-frame clones and lacks some. The sample has around 62,000 clones, about 89% seen once. The sequenced sample consisted of PBMCs. These receptors were taken from a woman aged 18-29 years in good health and CMV-seronegative. Both conserved end residues are trimmed from each CDR3. The order of the fields is CDR3 length, clone size, J gene, V gene, CDR3 protein. Rows give clone size only sometimes, using once, few, many, or a class for an expanded clone.

>15|-|TRBJ2-3|TRBV25-1
ASSDPGQASSTDTQY
>12|-|TRBJ2-1|TRBV6-1
ATTRTGTYNEQF
>13|-|TRBJ1-5|TRBV19
ASSPISTGLQPQH
>11|-|TRBJ1-2|TRBV11-2
ASSFAGIRGYT
>13|-|TRBJ2-2|TRBV11-3
ASSLGLAGTGELF
>14|-|TRBJ2-7|TRBV28
ASNRAWRAVSYEQY
>9|-|TRBJ2-7|TRBV29-1
SVHQGHEQY
>13|-|TRBJ2-1|TRBV9
ASSVRQDRDNEQF
>13|-|TRBJ2-7|TRBV27
ASSIEQGASGEQY
>13|-|TRBJ2-7|TRBV28
ASSSGQGARYEQY
>13|-|TRBJ2-1|TRBV11-2
ASSDAGTESTEQF
>14|-|TRBJ2-3|TRBV9
ASSLDSWGRTDTQY
>14|-|TRBJ2-1|TRBV5-1
ASSTGTSGGLNEQF
>13|once|TRBJ2-3|TRBV2
ASSPGTGDPDTQY
>12|-|TRBJ1-2|TRBV4-1
ASSQGSRDTGYT
>14|-|TRBJ2-3|TRBV13
ASSLNLMRGTDTQY
>12|-|TRBJ2-1|TRBV19
ASSIWASHNEQF
>12|few|TRBJ2-5|TRBV7-6
ASSLGTLQETQY
>12|few|TRBJ2-1|TRBV7-2
ASTVGAGLNEQF
>12|-|TRBJ2-7|TRBV7-2
ASSWLRGGYEQY
>13|once|TRBJ1-4|TRBV9
ASTRDTGRQEKLF
>13|once|TRBJ1-5|TRBV28
ASSLRSRGWQPQH
>12|-|TRBJ1-1|TRBV4-1
ASSQIGGRTEAF
>11|-|TRBJ2-4|TRBV4-3
ASSQDQRDIQY
>11|-|TRBJ2-5|TRBV14
ASSPSGRETQY
>13|-|TRBJ2-2|TRBV6-6
ASTMRTSETGELF
>12|-|TRBJ2-5|TRBV10-3
ATQRGGQGETQY
>15|-|TRBJ1-2|TRBV7-8
ASSLALRGQGAGGYT
>12|-|TRBJ1-5|TRBV30
AWSVTGMNQPQH
>11|once|TRBJ2-3|TRBV11-2
ASSLARENTQY
>15|-|TRBJ1-3|TRBV6-1
ASSEGFSSGSGNTIY
>12|-|TRBJ2-7|TRBV19
ASSPGWGEGEQY
>13|-|TRBJ1-1|TRBV5-1
ASSLETPWRTEAF
>13|-|TRBJ1-4|TRBV4-2
ASSQESQGNEKLF
>13|-|TRBJ1-5|TRBV2
ASSDDAGIGQPQH
>15|-|TRBJ1-1|TRBV5-1
ASSLSGTGLLVTEAF
>12|-|TRBJ1-1|TRBV6-5
ASSQGGMNTEAF
>14|-|TRBJ1-5|TRBV18
ASSPAVGATNQPQH
>14|-|TRBJ2-2|TRBV11-2
ASTLGPDRADGELF
>13|-|TRBJ2-7|TRBV18
ASSDRHGTGDEQY
>9|-|TRBJ1-2|TRBV20-1
SCQGAGGYT
>13|-|TRBJ2-3|TRBV7-3
ASSPSGAGTDTQY
>13|-|TRBJ2-4|TRBV5-1
ASSSYTGIGNIQY
>13|-|TRBJ2-7|TRBV5-4
ASSVSLDRDYEQY
>12|-|TRBJ1-2|TRBV7-2
ASSNRDEGYGYT
>12|-|TRBJ1-4|TRBV6-5
ASSYRGVREKLF
>9|-|TRBJ2-3|TRBV20-1
SASAEGTQY
>13|-|TRBJ1-2|TRBV9
ASSVEQGNFYGYT
>14|-|TRBJ1-4|TRBV2
ASSFRGQETNEKLF
>13|-|TRBJ2-1|TRBV19
ASSIVVSSYNEQF
>13|-|TRBJ2-7|TRBV5-1
ASSPGLAGEGEQY
>13|-|TRBJ1-2|TRBV19
ASSPPGSANYGYT
>14|-|TRBJ2-7|TRBV9
ASSASTDIDSYEQY
>13|-|TRBJ2-3|TRBV2
ASSDRGLWTDTQY
>13|-|TRBJ2-5|TRBV7-2
ASSVVGGQQETQY
>13|-|TRBJ2-7|TRBV7-8
ASSSGLAGGPRQY
>15|-|TRBJ2-6|TRBV4-3
ASSQEGANSGANVLT
>12|few|TRBJ1-2|TRBV25-1
ASSESRLHYGYT
>11|-|TRBJ1-1|TRBV6-5
ASSPGTVVRAF